This T cell receptor (beta chain) was retrieved from a study of T cell clones after liver transplantation. Study-level information: Subjects received no induction therapy and standard immunosuppression until randomization at 12-24 months post-transplant.

The method was immunoSEQ multiplex PCR; TCRdb's version includes in-frame clones alone and lacks a portion of them. The sample lists about 68,000 clones, around 92% occurring once. Trimming stripped 2 bases from V and 0 bases from J, with 17 bases between. The germline V gene has CDR1 ENHRY and CDR2 SYGVKD. The CDR3 consists of 17 residues. This clonotype was obtained from a human patient who received a liver transplant. The T cells may come from the graft donor. The sample consisted of CD4+ T cells from blood, taken roughly 25 months after liver transplant. J is TRBJ2-7 and V is TRBV10-3; tentatively, D is TRBD1 or TRBD2 (5 bases each). This chain's CDR3 is CAISEGAGRISSYEQYF. The CDR3 DNA sequence: TGTGCCATCAGTGAGGGGGCGGGCCGAATAAGCTCCTACGAGCAGTACTTC.